The 18 T cell receptor beta chains below come from one sample, sequenced in a study of blood T cell repertoires in COVID-19. Here immunoSEQ multiplex PCR was the method, and the copy in TCRdb shows in-frame clones only, minus some. The sample records more than 75,000 clones, under 90% being singletons. Sequenced sample: peripheral blood. The receptors shown here come from a human donor in a cohort sampled during active COVID-19.

The V call is TRBV15, the J call TRBJ2-1; D ambiguous. Per the germline V gene, CDR1 is LNHNV and CDR2 is YYDKDF (reference sequence). Trimming removed 0 bases from V and 6 bases from J, with 6 bases in between. This CDR3 contains 13 residues. The CDR3 region is CATSRDAVNEQFF. CDR3 bases: TGTGCCACCAGCAGAGATGCGGTCAATGAGCAGTTCTTC.

The V gene is TRBV10-3, the J gene TRBJ2-3; 9 bases fit TRBD2. The CDR3 has 14 amino acids. Germline V gene data show CDR1 as ENHRY and CDR2 as SYGVKD. Unmatched junction bases numbered 2, after V lost 7 bases and J lost 0 bases. CDR3: CAITSGDSTDTQYF. CDR3 sequence (DNA): TGTGCCATCACTAGCGGGGATAGCACAGATACGCAGTATTTT.

The chain employs TRBV6-5 and TRBJ2-5; D possibly corresponds to TRBD1 (5 bases). Germline V CDR1 and CDR2: MNHEY, SVGAGI. Trimming removed 6 bases at V and 2 bases at J, with 13 bases between. The CDR3 extends over 14 amino acids. The CDR3 coding sequence is TGTGCCAGCAGACGCCGGACACCACAAGAGACCCAGTACTTC. Protein: CASRRRTPQETQYF.

This clone came up once. V usage is TRBV28 and J usage is TRBJ2-2; D is perhaps TRBD2 (7 bases). V gave up 7 bases and J gave up 6 bases, with 15 bases separating them. From germline, CDR1 is MDHEN and CDR2 SYDVKM. The CDR3 extends over 14 amino acids. CDR3 bases: TGTGCCAGCAAGGGGGGGACCGATGCCGGGGAGCTGTTTTTT. Protein: CASKGGTDAGELFF.

With regard to this clone: Germline is not matched at one junction end, which may reflect a read error. The J gene is TRBJ1-4, the V gene TRBV19; 7 nucleotides match TRBD1. There are 15 residues in the CDR3. CDR1 is LNHDA and CDR2 is SQIVND in the germline V gene (reference sequence). CDR3 nucleotides: TGTGCCAGTACTATACAGGGGTCGAATAATGAAAAACTGTTTTTT. It codes for CASTIQGSNNEKLFF.

The CDR3 DNA follows: TGTGCCAGCAGCCAGAACGCAGATACGCAGTATTTT. It codes for CASSQNADTQYF. The chain joins TRBV6-5 to TRBJ2-3, with D unresolved. Germline CDR1 MNHEY, CDR2 SVGAGI. Between the trimmed V and J ends, which lost 6 bases and 4 bases, there was a span of 8 bases. This CDR3 has 12 amino acids.

By share, this clone ranks as medium-sized. This rearrangement joins TRBV20-1 to TRBJ2-7, with TRBD2 as a possible D gene (6 bases). This CDR3 is 11 amino acids long. Germline CDR1 is DFQATT and CDR2 is SNEGSKA (reference sequence). The DNA of the CDR3 is TGCAGCTTCGAGGGAGGACTCGAGCAGTACTTC. This sequence encodes CSFEGGLEQYF.

The chain uses TRBV25-1 and TRBJ1-1; 7 nucleotides align to TRBD1. The CDR3 totals 14 residues. Germline CDR1 reads MGHDK; CDR2 reads SYGVNS. V shed 8 bases, J shed 0 bases, and the junction held 6 bases outside the gene matches. The CDR3 nucleotides read TGTGCCAGCGGCCACAGGGGCATGAACACTGAAGCTTTCTTT. Its translation is CASGHRGMNTEAFF.

This clone was found once. The chain is built from TRBV4-1 and TRBJ2-2, with D unclear. V was clipped by 1 base and J by 3 bases, with 6 bases between them. Germline assignment: CDR1 MGHRA and CDR2 YSYEKL. The CDR3 is made up of 14 amino acids. CDR3 protein: CASSQVTYTGELFF. The CDR3, as DNA: TGCGCCAGCAGCCAAGTTACATACACCGGGGAGCTGTTTTTT.

The chain is built from TRBV29-1 and TRBJ2-5; the match to TRBD2 covers 9 bases. There are 13 residues in the CDR3. Trimming took 4 bases from V and 6 from J; bases not matched to a gene: 6. CDR1 SQVTM and CDR2 ANQGSEA come from the germline V gene. This CDR3 is CSVVGLAGQTQYF. CDR3 nucleotides: TGCAGCGTTGTAGGGCTAGCGGGGCAGACCCAGTACTTC.

The V call is TRBV6-5, the J call TRBJ1-1; 7 bases fit TRBD1. Germline V lookup: CDR1 MNHEY, CDR2 SVGAGI. V gave up 7 bases and J gave up 1 base; unmatched junction bases: 3. The CDR3 spans 13 residues. The CDR3 DNA sequence: TGTGCCAGCACCAGACAGGGGAACACTGAAGCTTTCTTT. Translating it yields CASTRQGNTEAFF.

The V and J genes are TRBV3-1 (or the pseudogene TRBV3-2) and TRBJ2-3, with D maybe TRBD2 (6 bases). V was trimmed by 3 bases and J by 2 bases, leaving 15 bases between them. The CDR3 extends over 16 amino acids. Germline CDR1 LGHDT, CDR2 YNNKEL (reference sequence). CDR3 sequence: CASSQTSGYLTDTQYF. The CDR3 bases are TGTGCCAGCAGCCAGACTAGTGGCTACCTCACAGATACGCAGTATTTT.

This clone has a handful of counts. The chain's CDR3 is CASLTGQGPILTYEQYF. In DNA form, the CDR3 reads TGTGCCAGTCTGACGGGCCAGGGGCCAATTTTAACCTACGAGCAGTACTTC. This chain joins TRBV5-4 and TRBJ2-7; TRBD1 might be the D (6 bases). CDR1 and CDR2 from the germline V gene are SGHNT and YYREEE (reference sequence). The CDR3 runs to 17 residues. V was shortened by 8 bases and J by 2 bases, with 26 bases between the two germline ends.

The chain combines TRBV29-1 with TRBJ1-3; TRBD1 might be the D (6 bases). CDR1 and CDR2 from the germline V gene are SQVTM and ANQGSEA. Between the trimmed V and J ends, which lost 5 bases and 0 bases, there was a span of 14 bases. This CDR3 region has 15 residues. The CDR3 reads CSVYLTGDSGNTIYF. The CDR3 DNA is TGCAGCGTTTATCTGACAGGCGACTCTGGAAACACCATATATTTT.

The V call is TRBV7-8, the J call TRBJ1-1; D gene uncertain. CDR3 length: 12 amino acids. V lost 1 base to trimming and J lost 8 bases, with 8 bases between them. The germline CDR1 and CDR2 sequences are SGHVS and FQNEAQ. CDR3 in amino acids: CASSLGGGEAFF. CDR3 DNA: TGTGCCAGCAGCTTAGGGGGAGGAGAAGCTTTCTTT.

This rearrangement joins TRBV2 to TRBJ2-3; 9 nucleotides agree with TRBD2. Per the germline V gene, CDR1 is SNHLY and CDR2 is FYNNEI. V lost 7 bases, J lost 6 bases, and 8 bases stayed unmatched. The CDR3 length is 14 residues. The CDR3 sequence is CASTTTSGKDTQYF. CDR3 coding DNA: TGTGCCAGCACAACGACTAGCGGAAAGGATACGCAGTATTTT.

The chain combines TRBV7-2 with TRBJ1-1, with 7 bases that match TRBD1. With 1 base clipped from V and 2 bases from J, the junction kept 1 base outside the gene matches. CDR1 is SGHTA and CDR2 is FQGNSA in the germline V gene. The CDR3 runs 14 residues. In DNA form, the CDR3 reads TGTGCCAGCAGCTTAGGGGACAGTAACACTGAAGCTTTCTTT. Its translation: CASSLGDSNTEAFF.

This chain connects TRBV19 to TRBJ2-7; the D is unclear. Germline CDR1 LNHDA, CDR2 SQIVND (reference sequence). V lost 5 bases and J lost 1, with 12 bases in between. The CDR3 extends over 14 amino acids. CDR3 coding DNA: TGTGCCAGTAGTCGTGAGGCGGCTTCCTACGAGCAGTACTTC. Amino acids: CASSREAASYEQYF.